A selection of T cell receptor beta chains follows, all from one sample in a study of cytomegalovirus exposure and HLA in healthy donors. Sequencing used immunoSEQ multiplex PCR; TCRdb keeps in-frame clones, though not all of them. The table lists about 220,000 clones, about 75% of them singletons, with 1.8% in the top ten. The sequencing sample was made of PBMCs. Receptors were obtained from a woman aged 25 to 39 in good health and CMV-seronegative. CDR3s include the opening cysteine and the closing phenylalanine or tryptophan. D genes are given only for firm matches. Some rows have no size entry. The others give once, few or many, or a class for an expanded clone.

j_call | cdr3_length | v_call | d_call | clone_size | cdr3_nt | cdr3_aa
TRBJ2-1 | 16 | TRBV30 | TRBD2 | once | TGTGCCTGGAGTCTGGGACTAGCGGGAGGGGCGGGGGAGCAGTTCTTC | CAWSLGLAGGAGEQFF
TRBJ1-2 | 15 | TRBV6-1 | . | . | TGTGCCAGCAGTGAAGGCGTAAGGGGAGGCTATGGCTACACCTTC | CASSEGVRGGYGYTF
TRBJ2-1 | 15 | TRBV2 | TRBD2 | . | TGTGCCAGCAGTCATAGCGGGGGACTGTACAATGAGCAGTTCTTC | CASSHSGGLYNEQFF
TRBJ2-7 | 14 | TRBV7-8 | . | . | TGTGCCAGCAGCCCCCGGGACTCAGCCTACGAGCAGTACTTC | CASSPRDSAYEQYF
TRBJ1-2 | 15 | TRBV14 | TRBD1 | . | TGTGCCAGCAGCCAAGCTTTGGGGACAGACTATGGCTACACCTTC | CASSQALGTDYGYTF
TRBJ2-7 | 17 | TRBV4-1 | TRBD2 | . | TGCGCCAGCAGCCAGAGCCCGGGACTAGCGGGATCCTACGAGCAGTACTTC | CASSQSPGLAGSYEQYF
TRBJ2-3 | 15 | TRBV7-9 | . | . | TGTTCCAGCAGCTTTTGGACAGCTAGCACAGATACGCAGTATTTT | CSSSFWTASTDTQYF
TRBJ1-1 | 13 | TRBV6-1 | TRBD1 | . | TGTGCCAGCAGATACAGGGGGAACACTGAAGCTTTCTTT | CASRYRGNTEAFF
TRBJ1-2 | 13 | TRBV11-3 | . | few | TGTGCCAGCAGTGGGGGGACCTGGGATGGCTACACCTTC | CASSGGTWDGYTF
TRBJ2-3 | 12 | TRBV6-6 | . | once | TGTGCCAGCAGTCCTCATCAGGATACGCAGTATTTT | CASSPHQDTQYF
TRBJ2-5 | 15 | TRBV11-3 | TRBD2 | . | TGTGCCAGCAGCTTAGAGGGACTAGCGGGCGAGACCCAGTACTTC | CASSLEGLAGETQYF
TRBJ1-1 | 17 | TRBV11-2 | . | few | TGTGCCAGCAGCGTAAGACTGTCCCAGGGCAGGTTGACTGAAGCTTTCTTT | CASSVRLSQGRLTEAFF
TRBJ2-1 | 17 | TRBV4-2 | TRBD2 | . | TGTGCCAGCAGCCAAACCCGTACTAGCGGGAGCAACAATGAGCAGTTCTTC | CASSQTRTSGSNNEQFF
TRBJ2-5 | 17 | TRBV7-9 | TRBD2 | . | TGTTCCAGCAGCCCCCCTGGGGCGGGAGAAGTAATGGAGACCCAGTACTTC | CSSSPPGAGEVMETQYF
TRBJ2-7 | 14 | TRBV7-8 | TRBD1 | . | TGTGCCAGCAGCTTAGGCCAGGGGGCCTACGAGCAGTACTTC | CASSLGQGAYEQYF
TRBJ1-4 | 15 | TRBV7-3 | . | . | TGTGCCAGCAGCCAGGTGAAGGCGTCTAATGAAAAACTGTTTTTT | CASSQVKASNEKLFF
TRBJ1-5 | 15 | TRBV4-3 | TRBD1 | few | TGCGCCAGCAGCCTTGGGACAGGGGGTGGGCAGCCCCAGCATTTT | CASSLGTGGGQPQHF
TRBJ1-2 | 15 | TRBV29-1 | . | . | TGCAGCGTTGAAGGAGACAGGCGTGACATTTATGGCTACACCTTC | CSVEGDRRDIYGYTF
TRBJ1-1 | 15 | TRBV5-1 | TRBD1 | . | TGCGCCAGCAGCCCCGGCGACAGGGGGAACACTGAAGCTTTCTTT | CASSPGDRGNTEAFF
TRBJ2-7 | 15 | TRBV6-6 | TRBD2 | . | TGTGCCAGCAGTTACGAAGCGGGAGAGACCTACGAGCAGTACTTC | CASSYEAGETYEQYF
TRBJ2-3 | 14 | TRBV5-4 | TRBD2 | . | TGTGCCGGCGCCAAGCGGGGGGGCACAGATACGCAGTATTTT | CAGAKRGGTDTQYF
TRBJ1-2 | 12 | TRBV6-1 | . | . | TGTGCCAGCAGTGAAGCTTCGGGGGGCTACACCTTC | CASSEASGGYTF
TRBJ2-7 | 15 | TRBV7-3 | . | . | TGTGCCAGCAGCTTAGGGGCCTTCGACGGAAACGAGCAGTACTTC | CASSLGAFDGNEQYF
TRBJ2-2 | 18 | TRBV5-4 | TRBD2 | . | TGTGCCAGCAGCGGATATGGGACTAGCGGGGACTACACCGGGGAGCTGTTTTTT | CASSGYGTSGDYTGELFF
TRBJ1-4 | 14 | TRBV27 | . | once | TGTGCCAGCAGTTTAAGAGCAACTAATGAAAAACTGTTTTTT | CASSLRATNEKLFF
TRBJ2-1 | 13 | TRBV7-3 | . | . | TGTGCCAGCAGCTTAACGCGGGCAAATGAGCAGTTCTTC | CASSLTRANEQFF
TRBJ2-7 | 16 | TRBV28 | TRBD1 | . | TGTGCCAGCAGACGAAACACCGGGACAGGGGCCTACGAGCAGTACTTC | CASRRNTGTGAYEQYF
TRBJ2-3 | 15 | TRBV5-1 | TRBD1 | . | TGCGCCAGCAGCTCGGGACAGGACAACCCCGATACGCAGTATTTT | CASSSGQDNPDTQYF
TRBJ2-7 | 14 | TRBV29-1 | . | . | TGCAGCGTTGCGAAAGGCGACTTATCCTACGAGCAGTACTTC | CSVAKGDLSYEQYF
TRBJ2-7 | 13 | TRBV10-1 | TRBD2 | . | TGCGCCAGCAGTCCCGGGACTAGCGCCGAGCAGTACTTC | CASSPGTSAEQYF
TRBJ2-1 | 15 | TRBV9 | . | . | TGTGCCAGCAGCGAGACAGGAGCGTTTTACAATGAGCAGTTCTTC | CASSETGAFYNEQFF
TRBJ2-7 | 11 | TRBV7-9 | . | few | TGTGCCAGCAGACTTTACTACGAGCAGTACTTC | CASRLYYEQYF
TRBJ2-7 | 15 | TRBV5-4 | TRBD2 | few | TGTGCCAGCAGCTTACTAGCGGGAGGGCCCTACGAGCAGTACTTC | CASSLLAGGPYEQYF
TRBJ2-3 | 16 | TRBV11-2 | TRBD1 | . | TGTGCCAGCAGTCTTAGGTCGGGACAGGGAGGGAGTACGCAGTATTTT | CASSLRSGQGGSTQYF
TRBJ2-7 | 16 | TRBV25-1 | TRBD1 | . | TGTGCCAGCAGTCCCCGAAGGGGGACAGGTCTCTACGAGCAGTACTTC | CASSPRRGTGLYEQYF
TRBJ2-7 | 12 | TRBV29-1 | . | . | TGCAGCGCCCTGCGAGGGACCTACGAGCAGTACTTC | CSALRGTYEQYF
TRBJ1-1 | 15 | TRBV11-3 | TRBD1 | . | TGTGCCAGCAGCTTAGGGGACAGACCTAACACTGAAGCTTTCTTT | CASSLGDRPNTEAFF
TRBJ1-1 | 17 | TRBV19 | . | . | TGTGCCAGTAGTATCCGGGGAGCTTGGGAACCGAACACTGAAGCTTTCTTT | CASSIRGAWEPNTEAFF
TRBJ2-5 | 13 | TRBV7-9 | . | . | TGTTCCAGCAGCTTGTACCGAGGGGAGACCCAGTACTTC | CSSSLYRGETQYF
TRBJ2-1 | 16 | TRBV18 | TRBD2 | once | TGTGCCAGCTCACCGGTGGAACTAGCGGGATACAATGAGCAGTTCTTC | CASSPVELAGYNEQFF
TRBJ1-1 | 13 | TRBV6-5 | . | once | TGTGCCAGCAGTTACTCGTCAGTGGCTGAAGCTTTCTTT | CASSYSSVAEAFF
TRBJ2-5 | 12 | TRBV27 | . | . | TGTGCCAGCAGTTTAACAGGAGAGACCCAGTACTTC | CASSLTGETQYF